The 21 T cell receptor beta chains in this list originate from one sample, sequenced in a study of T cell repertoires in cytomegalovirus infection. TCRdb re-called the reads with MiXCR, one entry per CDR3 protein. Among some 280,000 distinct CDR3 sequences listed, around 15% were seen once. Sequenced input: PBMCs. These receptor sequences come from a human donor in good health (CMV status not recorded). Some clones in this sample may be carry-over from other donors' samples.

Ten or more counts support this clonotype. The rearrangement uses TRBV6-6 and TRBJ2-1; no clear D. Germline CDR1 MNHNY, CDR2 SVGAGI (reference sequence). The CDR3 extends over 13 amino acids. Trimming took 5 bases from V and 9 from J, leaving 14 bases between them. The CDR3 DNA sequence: TGTGCCAGCAGTGCGGCCGGCAATACTGAGCAGTTCTTC. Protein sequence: CASSAAGNTEQFF.

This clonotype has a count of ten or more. For the CDR3, the DNA is TGTGCCAGCAGCGGCCAGGGGCGGCAAGGCGCCTACGAGCAGTACTTC. Translation: CASSGQGRQGAYEQYF. V usage is TRBV7-2 and J usage is TRBJ2-7; a possible D gene is TRBD1 (6 bases). Trimming left V 5 bases short and J 2 bases short, with 19 bases between. Germline CDR1 and CDR2: SGHTA and FQGNSA. The CDR3 covers 16 residues.

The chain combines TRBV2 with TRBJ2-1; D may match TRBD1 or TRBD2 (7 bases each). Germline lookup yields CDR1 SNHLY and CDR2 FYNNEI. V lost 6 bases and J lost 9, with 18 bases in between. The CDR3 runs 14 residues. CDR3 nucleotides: TGTGCCAGCAGCCAGGGGGGGGCAGGGAGTGAGCAGTTCTTC. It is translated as CASSQGGAGSEQFF.

Here the CDR3 DNA reads TGTGCCATCAGTGAGGGGGACAGGGGGACTAGCACAGATACGCAGTATTTT. Translating gives CAISEGDRGTSTDTQYF. The V and J genes are TRBV10-3 and TRBJ2-3; 11 nucleotides agree with TRBD1. CDR3 length equals 17 residues. CDR1 is ENHRY, CDR2 SYGVKD, per germline. The V and J ends lost 2 bases and 0 bases, in that order; junction bases with no gene match: 4.

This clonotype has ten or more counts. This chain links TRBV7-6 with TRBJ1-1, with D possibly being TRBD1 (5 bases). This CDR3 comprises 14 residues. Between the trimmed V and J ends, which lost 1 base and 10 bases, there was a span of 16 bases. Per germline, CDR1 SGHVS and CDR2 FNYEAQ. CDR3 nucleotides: TGTGCCAGCAGCTTAGGTACAGGACATGCCAGAGCTTTCTTT. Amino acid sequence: CASSLGTGHARAFF.

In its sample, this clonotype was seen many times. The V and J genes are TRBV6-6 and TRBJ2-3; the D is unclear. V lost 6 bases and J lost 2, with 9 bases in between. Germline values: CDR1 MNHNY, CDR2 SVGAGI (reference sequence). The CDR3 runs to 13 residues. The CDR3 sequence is CASRGTYTDTQYF. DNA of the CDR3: TGTGCCAGCAGAGGAACGTACACAGATACGCAGTATTTT.

The CDR3 is CASSFLREQYF. Here the CDR3 DNA reads TGTGCCAGCAGTTTTCTCCGCGAGCAGTACTTC. V usage is TRBV28 and J usage is TRBJ2-7; D is uncertain. The CDR3 spans 11 residues. Germline V gene data show CDR1 as MDHEN and CDR2 as SYDVKM. Trimming stripped 3 bases from V and 6 bases from J, with 6 bases between.

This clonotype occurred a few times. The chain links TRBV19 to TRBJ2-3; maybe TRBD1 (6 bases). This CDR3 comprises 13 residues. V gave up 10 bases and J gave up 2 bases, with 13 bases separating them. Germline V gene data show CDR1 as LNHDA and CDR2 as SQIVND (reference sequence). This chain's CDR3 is CATSTGHTDTQYF. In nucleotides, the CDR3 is TGTGCCACCTCGACAGGACACACAGATACGCAGTATTTT.

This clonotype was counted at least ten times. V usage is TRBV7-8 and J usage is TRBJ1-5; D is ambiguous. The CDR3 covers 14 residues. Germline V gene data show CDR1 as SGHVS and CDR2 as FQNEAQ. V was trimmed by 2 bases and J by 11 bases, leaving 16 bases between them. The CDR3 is CASSLLRGYGAQHF. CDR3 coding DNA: TGTGCCAGCAGCTTATTGCGGGGTTACGGGGCCCAGCATTTT.

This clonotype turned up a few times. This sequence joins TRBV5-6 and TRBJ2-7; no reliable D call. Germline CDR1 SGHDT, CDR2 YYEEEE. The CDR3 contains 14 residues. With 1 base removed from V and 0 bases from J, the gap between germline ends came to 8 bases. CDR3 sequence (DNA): TGTGCCAGCAGCTTGAGACCCTCCTCCTACGAGCAGTACTTC. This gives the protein CASSLRPSSYEQYF.

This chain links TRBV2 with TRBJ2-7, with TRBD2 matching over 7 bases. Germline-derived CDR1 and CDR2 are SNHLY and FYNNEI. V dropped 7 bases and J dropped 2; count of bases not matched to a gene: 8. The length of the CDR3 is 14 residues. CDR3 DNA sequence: TGTGCCAGCACTGATGGGGGGGGAGCCTACGAGCAGTACTTC. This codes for CASTDGGGAYEQYF.

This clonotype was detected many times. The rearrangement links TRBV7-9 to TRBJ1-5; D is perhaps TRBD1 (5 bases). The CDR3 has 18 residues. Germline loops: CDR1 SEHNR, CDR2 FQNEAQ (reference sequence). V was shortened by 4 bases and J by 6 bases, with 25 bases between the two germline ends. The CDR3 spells CASSSGLELSGGAQPQHF. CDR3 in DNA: TGTGCCAGCAGCTCCGGCCTCGAGTTGAGCGGCGGGGCTCAGCCCCAGCATTTT. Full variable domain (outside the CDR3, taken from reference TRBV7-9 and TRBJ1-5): DTGVSQNPRHKITKRGQNVTFRCDPISEHNRLYWYRQTLGQGPEFLTYFQNEAQLEKSRLLSDRFSAERPKGSFSTLEIQRTEQGDSAMYLCASSSGLELSGGAQPQHFGDGTRLSIL.

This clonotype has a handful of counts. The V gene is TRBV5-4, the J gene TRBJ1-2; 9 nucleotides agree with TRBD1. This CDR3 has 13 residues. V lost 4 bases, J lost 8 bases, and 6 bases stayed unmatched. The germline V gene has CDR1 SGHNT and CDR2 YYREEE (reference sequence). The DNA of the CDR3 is TGTGCCAGCAGCCGACAGGGGGTAGGGGGCTACACCTTC. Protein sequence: CASSRQGVGGYTF.

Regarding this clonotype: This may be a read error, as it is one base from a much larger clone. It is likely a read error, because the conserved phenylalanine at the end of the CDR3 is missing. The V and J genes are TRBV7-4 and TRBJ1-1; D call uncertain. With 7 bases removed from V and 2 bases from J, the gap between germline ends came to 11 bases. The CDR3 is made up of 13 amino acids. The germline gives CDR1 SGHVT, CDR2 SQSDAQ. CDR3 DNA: TGTGCCAGCAATGGCGGGTTTAACACTGAAGCTTTCCTT. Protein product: CASNGGFNTEAFL.

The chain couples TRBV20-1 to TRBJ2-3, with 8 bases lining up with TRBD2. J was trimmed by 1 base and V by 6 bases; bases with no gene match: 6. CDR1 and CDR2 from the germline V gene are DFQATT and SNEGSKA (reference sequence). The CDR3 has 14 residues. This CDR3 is CSALKAGGTDTQYF. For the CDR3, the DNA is TGCAGTGCCTTAAAAGCGGGAGGCACAGATACGCAGTATTTT.

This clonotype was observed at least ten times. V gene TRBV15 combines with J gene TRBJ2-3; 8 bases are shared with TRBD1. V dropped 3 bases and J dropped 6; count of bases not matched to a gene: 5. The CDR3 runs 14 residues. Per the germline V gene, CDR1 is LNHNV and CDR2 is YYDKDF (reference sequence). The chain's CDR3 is CATSRTGDKDTQYF. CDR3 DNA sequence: TGTGCCACCAGCAGGACAGGGGACAAGGATACGCAGTATTTT.

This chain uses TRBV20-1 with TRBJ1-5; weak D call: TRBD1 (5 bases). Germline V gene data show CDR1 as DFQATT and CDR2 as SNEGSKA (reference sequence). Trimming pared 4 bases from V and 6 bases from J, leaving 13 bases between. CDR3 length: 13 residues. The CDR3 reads CSAMGQGGQPQHF. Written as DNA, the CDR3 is TGCAGTGCTATGGGGCAGGGAGGTCAGCCCCAGCATTTT.

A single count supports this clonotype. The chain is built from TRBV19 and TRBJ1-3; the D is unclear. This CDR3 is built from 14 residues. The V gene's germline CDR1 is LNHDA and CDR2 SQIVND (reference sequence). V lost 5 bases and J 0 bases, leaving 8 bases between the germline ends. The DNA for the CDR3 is TGTGCCAGTAGTCCGGGCCGCTCTGGAAACACCATATATTTT. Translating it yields CASSPGRSGNTIYF.

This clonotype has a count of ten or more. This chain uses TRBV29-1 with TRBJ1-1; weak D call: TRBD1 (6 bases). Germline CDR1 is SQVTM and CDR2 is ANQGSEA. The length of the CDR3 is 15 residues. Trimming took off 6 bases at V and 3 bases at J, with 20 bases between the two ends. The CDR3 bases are TGCAGCGTGTTGGGGGGCGCTTATGGATACACTGAAGCTTTCTTT. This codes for CSVLGGAYGYTEAFF. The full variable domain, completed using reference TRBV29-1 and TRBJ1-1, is SAVISQKPSRDICQRGTSLTIQCQVDSQVTMMFWYRQQPGQSLTLIATANQGSEATYESGFVIDKFPISRPNLTFSTLTVSNMSPEDSSIYLCSVLGGAYGYTEAFFGQGTRLTVV.

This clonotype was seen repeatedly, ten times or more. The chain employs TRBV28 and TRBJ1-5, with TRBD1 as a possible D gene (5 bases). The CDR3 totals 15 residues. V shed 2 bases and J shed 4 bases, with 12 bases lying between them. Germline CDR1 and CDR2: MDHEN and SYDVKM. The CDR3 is CASSLMQGGNQPQHF. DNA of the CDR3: TGTGCCAGCAGTTTAATGCAGGGTGGGAATCAGCCCCAGCATTTT.

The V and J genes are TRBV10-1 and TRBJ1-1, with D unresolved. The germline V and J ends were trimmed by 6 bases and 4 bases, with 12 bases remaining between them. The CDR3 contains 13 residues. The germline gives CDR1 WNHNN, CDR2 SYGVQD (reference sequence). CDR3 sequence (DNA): TGCGCCAGCAGACTGGAAGCAGGCACTGAAGCTTTCTTT. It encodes CASRLEAGTEAFF.